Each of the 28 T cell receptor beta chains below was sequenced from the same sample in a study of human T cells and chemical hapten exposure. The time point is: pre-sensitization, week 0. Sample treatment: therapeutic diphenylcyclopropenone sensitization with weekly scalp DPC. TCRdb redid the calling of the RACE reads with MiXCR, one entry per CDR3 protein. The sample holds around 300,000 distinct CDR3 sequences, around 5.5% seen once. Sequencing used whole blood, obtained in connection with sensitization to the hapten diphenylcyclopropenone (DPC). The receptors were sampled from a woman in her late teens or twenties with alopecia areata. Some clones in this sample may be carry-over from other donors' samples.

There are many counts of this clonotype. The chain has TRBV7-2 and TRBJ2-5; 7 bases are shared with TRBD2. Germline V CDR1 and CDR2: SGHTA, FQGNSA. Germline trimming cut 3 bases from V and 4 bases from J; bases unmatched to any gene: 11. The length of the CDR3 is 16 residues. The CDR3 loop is CASSFNGGGITETQYF. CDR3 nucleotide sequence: TGTGCCAGCAGCTTTAACGGCGGGGGAATCACAGAGACCCAGTACTTC.

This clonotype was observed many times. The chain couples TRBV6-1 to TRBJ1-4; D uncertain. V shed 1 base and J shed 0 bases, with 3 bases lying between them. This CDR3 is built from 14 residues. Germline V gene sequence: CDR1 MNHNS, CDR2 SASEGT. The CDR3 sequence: CASSEGATNEKLFF. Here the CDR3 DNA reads TGTGCCAGCAGTGAAGGAGCAACTAATGAAAAACTGTTTTTT.

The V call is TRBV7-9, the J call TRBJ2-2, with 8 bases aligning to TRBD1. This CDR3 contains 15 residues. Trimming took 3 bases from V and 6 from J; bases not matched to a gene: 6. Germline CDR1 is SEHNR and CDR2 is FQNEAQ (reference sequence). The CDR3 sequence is CASSLTGVRAGELFF. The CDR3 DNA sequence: TGTGCCAGCAGCTTGACAGGGGTCCGGGCCGGGGAGCTGTTTTTT.

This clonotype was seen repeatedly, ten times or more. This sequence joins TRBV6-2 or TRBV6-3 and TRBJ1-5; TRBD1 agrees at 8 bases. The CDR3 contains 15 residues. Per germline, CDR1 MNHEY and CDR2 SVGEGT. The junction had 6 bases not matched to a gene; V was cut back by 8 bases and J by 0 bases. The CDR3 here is CASQGATPSNQPQHF. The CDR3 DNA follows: TGTGCCAGCCAGGGGGCTACACCTAGCAATCAGCCCCAGCATTTT.

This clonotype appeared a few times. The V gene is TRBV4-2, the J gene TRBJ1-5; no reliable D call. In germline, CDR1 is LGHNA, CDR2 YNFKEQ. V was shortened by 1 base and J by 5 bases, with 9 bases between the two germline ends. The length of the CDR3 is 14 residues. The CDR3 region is CASSQVQRHQPQHF. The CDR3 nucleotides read TGTGCCAGCAGCCAAGTTCAGAGGCATCAGCCCCAGCATTTT.

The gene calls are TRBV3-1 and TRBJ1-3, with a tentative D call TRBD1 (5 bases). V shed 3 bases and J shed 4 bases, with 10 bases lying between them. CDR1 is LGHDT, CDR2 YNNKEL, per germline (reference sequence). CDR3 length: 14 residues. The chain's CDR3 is CASSQDGAGNTIYF. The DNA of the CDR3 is TGTGCCAGCAGCCAGGATGGGGCAGGAAACACCATATATTTT.

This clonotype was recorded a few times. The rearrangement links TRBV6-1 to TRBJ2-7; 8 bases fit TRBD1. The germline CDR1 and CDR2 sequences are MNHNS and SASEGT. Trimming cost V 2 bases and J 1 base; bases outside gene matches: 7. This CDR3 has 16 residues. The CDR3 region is CASSEQQGVGSYEQYF. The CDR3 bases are TGTGCCAGCAGTGAACAACAGGGGGTAGGGTCCTACGAGCAGTACTTC.

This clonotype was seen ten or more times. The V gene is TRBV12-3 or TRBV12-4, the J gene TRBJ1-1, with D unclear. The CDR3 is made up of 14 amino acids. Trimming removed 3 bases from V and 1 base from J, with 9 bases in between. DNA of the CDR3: TGTGCCAGCAGTTTGGTAGGTCAGAACACTGAAGCTTTCTTT. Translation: CASSLVGQNTEAFF.

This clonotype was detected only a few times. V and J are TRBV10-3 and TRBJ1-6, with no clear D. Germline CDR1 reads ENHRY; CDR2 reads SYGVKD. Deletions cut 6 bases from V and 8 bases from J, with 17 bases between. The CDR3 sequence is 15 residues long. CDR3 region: CAISRNGDRDSPLHF. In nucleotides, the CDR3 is TGTGCCATCAGCCGTAATGGGGATCGGGATTCACCCCTCCACTTT.

DNA of the CDR3: TGTGCCAGTCGACAGAGCTCTGGAAACACCATATATTTT. It encodes CASRQSSGNTIYF. This rearrangement joins TRBV19 to TRBJ1-3; D possibly corresponds to TRBD1 (5 bases). The V and J ends lost 8 bases and 0 bases respectively, with 8 bases between them. The V gene's germline CDR1 is LNHDA and CDR2 SQIVND (reference sequence). The CDR3 has 13 amino acids.

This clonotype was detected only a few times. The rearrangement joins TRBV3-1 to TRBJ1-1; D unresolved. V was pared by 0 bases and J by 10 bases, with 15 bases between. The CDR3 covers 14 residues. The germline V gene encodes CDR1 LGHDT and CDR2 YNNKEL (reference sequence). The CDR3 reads CASSQEGYALGAFF. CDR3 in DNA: TGTGCCAGCAGCCAAGAGGGTTACGCCCTCGGAGCTTTCTTT.

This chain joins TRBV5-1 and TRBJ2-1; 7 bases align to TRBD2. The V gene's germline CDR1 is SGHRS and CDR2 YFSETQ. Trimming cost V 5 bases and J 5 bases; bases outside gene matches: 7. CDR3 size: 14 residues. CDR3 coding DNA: TGCGCCAGCAGGGGGACTATCCAGGACAATGAGCAGTTCTTC. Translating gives CASRGTIQDNEQFF.

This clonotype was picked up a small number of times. The CDR3 loop reads CSVGTSGRYEQYF. For the CDR3, the DNA is TGCAGCGTTGGGACTAGCGGCCGCTACGAGCAGTACTTC. This chain joins TRBV29-1 and TRBJ2-7; 10 nucleotides line up with TRBD2. The germline CDR1 and CDR2 sequences are SQVTM and ANQGSEA. The CDR3 spans 13 residues. V lost 4 bases to trimming and J lost 3 bases; unmatched junction nucleotides: 3.

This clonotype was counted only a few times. The CDR3 loop reads CAHTEARNNSPLHF. CDR3 nucleotide sequence: TGTGCCCACACTGAAGCCAGGAATAATTCACCCCTCCACTTT. The chain combines TRBV2 with TRBJ1-6; D is ambiguous. V lost 11 bases to trimming and J lost 5 bases, with 16 bases between them. The CDR3 contains 14 residues. Germline CDR1 SNHLY, CDR2 FYNNEI.

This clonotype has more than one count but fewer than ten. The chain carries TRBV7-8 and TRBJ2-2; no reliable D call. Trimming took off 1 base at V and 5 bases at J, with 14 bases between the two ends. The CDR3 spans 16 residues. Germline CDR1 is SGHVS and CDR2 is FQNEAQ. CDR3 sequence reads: CASSLGGRLKTGELFF. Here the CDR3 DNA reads TGTGCCAGCAGCTTAGGCGGCCGTCTTAAGACCGGGGAGCTGTTTTTT.

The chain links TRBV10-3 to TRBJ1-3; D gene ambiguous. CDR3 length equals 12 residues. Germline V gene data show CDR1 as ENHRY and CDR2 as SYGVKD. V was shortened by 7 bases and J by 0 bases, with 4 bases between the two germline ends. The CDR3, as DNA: TGTGCCATCACGCCCTCTGGAAACACCATATATTTT. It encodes CAITPSGNTIYF.

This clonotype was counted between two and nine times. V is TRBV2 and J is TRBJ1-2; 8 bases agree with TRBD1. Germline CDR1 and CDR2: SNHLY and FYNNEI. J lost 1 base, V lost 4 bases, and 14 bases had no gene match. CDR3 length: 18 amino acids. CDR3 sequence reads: CASSGPSAGQGHNYGYTF. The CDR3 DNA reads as TGTGCCAGCAGTGGGCCCTCGGCTGGACAGGGCCATAACTATGGCTACACCTTC. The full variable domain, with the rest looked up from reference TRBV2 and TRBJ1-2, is EPEVTQTPSHQVTQMGQEVILRCVPISNHLYFYWYRQILGQKVEFLVSFYNNEISEKSEIFDDQFSVERPDGSNFTLKIRSTKLEDSAMYFCASSGPSAGQGHNYGYTFGSGTRLTVV.

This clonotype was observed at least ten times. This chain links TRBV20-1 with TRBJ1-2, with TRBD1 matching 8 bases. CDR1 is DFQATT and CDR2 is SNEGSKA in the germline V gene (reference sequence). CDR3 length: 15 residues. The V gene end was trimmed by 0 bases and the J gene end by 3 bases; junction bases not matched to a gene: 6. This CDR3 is CSARDRAGGDYGYTF. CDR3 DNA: TGCAGTGCTAGAGATCGGGCAGGGGGCGACTATGGCTACACCTTC.

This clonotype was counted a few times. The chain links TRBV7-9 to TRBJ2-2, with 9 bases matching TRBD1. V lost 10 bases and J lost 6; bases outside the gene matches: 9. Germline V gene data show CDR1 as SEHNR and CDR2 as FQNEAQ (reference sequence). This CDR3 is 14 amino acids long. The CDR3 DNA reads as TGTGCCAATGTCGGTGGACAGGGGTCCGGGGAGCTGTTTTTT. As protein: CANVGGQGSGELFF.

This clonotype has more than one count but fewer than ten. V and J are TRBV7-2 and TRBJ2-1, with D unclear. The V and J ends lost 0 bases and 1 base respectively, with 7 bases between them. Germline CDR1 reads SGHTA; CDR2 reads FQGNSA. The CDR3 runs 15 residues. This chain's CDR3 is CASSLASPSYNEQFF. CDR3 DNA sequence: TGTGCCAGCAGCTTAGCCTCTCCTTCCTACAATGAGCAGTTCTTC.

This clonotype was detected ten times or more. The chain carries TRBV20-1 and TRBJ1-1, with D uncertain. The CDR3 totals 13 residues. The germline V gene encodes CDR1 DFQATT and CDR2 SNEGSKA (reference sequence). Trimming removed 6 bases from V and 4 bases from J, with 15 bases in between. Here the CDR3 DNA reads TGCAGTGCCCCAGGTTATCTGGGCACTGAAGCTTTCTTT. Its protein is CSAPGYLGTEAFF.

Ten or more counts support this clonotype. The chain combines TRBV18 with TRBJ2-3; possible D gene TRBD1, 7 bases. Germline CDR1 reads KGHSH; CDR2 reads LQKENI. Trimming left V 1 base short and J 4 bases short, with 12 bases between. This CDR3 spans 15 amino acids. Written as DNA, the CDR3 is TGTGCCAGCTCACCACGTACAGGGGAGGCAGATACGCAGTATTTT. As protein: CASSPRTGEADTQYF.

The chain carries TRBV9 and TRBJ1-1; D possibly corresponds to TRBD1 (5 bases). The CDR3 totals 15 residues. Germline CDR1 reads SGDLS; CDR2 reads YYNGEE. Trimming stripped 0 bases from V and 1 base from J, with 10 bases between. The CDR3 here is CASSVVLGTNTEAFF. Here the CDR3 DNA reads TGTGCCAGCAGCGTAGTGCTAGGGACGAACACTGAAGCTTTCTTT.

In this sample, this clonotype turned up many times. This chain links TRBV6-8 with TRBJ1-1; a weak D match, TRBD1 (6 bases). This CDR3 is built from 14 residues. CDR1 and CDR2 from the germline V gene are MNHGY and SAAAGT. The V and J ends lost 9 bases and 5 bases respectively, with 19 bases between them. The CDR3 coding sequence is TGTGCCAGGATCCCACAGGGAGGGAAAACTGAAGCTTTCTTT. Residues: CARIPQGGKTEAFF.

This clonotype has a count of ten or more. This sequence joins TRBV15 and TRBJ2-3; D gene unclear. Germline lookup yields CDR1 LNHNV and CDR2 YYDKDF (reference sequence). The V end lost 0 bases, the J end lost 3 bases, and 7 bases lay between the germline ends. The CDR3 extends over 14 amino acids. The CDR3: CATSRDLGTDTQYF. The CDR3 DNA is TGTGCCACCAGCAGAGATCTCGGAACAGATACGCAGTATTTT.

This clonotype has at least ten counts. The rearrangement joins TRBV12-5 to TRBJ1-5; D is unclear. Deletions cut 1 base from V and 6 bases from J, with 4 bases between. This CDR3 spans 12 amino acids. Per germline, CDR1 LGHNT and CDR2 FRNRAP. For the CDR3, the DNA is TGTGCTAGTGGTTTGGCGACTCAGCCCCAGCATTTT. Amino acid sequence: CASGLATQPQHF.

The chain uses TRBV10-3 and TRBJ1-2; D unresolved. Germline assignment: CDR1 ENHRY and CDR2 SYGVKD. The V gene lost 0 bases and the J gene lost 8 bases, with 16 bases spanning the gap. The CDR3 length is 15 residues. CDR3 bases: TGTGCCATCAGTGAGTCGGCGGACGATACGGCCGGCTACACCTTC. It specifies CAISESADDTAGYTF.

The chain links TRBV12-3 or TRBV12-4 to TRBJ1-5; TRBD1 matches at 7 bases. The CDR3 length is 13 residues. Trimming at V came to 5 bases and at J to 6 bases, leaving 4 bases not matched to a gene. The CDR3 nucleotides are TGTGCCAGCAGTGCAGGGGGGACTCAGCCCCAGCATTTT. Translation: CASSAGGTQPQHF.